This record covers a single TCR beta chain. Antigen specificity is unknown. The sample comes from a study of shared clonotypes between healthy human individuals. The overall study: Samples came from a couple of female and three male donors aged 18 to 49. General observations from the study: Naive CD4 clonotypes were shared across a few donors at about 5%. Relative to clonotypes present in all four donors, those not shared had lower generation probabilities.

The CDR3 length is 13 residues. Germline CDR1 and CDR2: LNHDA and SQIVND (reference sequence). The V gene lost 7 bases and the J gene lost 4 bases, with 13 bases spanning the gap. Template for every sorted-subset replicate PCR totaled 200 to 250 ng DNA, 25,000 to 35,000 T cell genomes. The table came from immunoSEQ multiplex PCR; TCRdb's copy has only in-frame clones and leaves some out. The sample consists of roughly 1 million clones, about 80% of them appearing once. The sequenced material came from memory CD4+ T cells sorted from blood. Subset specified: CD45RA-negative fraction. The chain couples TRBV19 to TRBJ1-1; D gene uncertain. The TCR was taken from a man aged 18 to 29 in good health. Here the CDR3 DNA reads TGTGCCAGTACCGCCCTGAGAGGCACTGAAGCTTTCTTT. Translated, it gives CASTALRGTEAFF.